This T cell receptor (beta chain) was captured by sequencing in a study of cytomegalovirus exposure and HLA in healthy donors. Background on the study: Early on, a data release was issued that held roughly 86 million unique TCRs from HLA-typed donors. Whole-study results and caveats: Several of the most significant clusters appeared, in a later analysis, to be linked to common viral pathogens. Judged likely to be a sequencing artifact was a cluster of highly shared sequence variants.

Remarks on this clone: Its antigen is currently unknown. Within the sample, other DNA sequences also encode this same CDR3.

Each donor was healthy, and each was a bone marrow donor. The PCR made use of 60 Vbeta and 13 Jbeta primers. Repertoires were generated with immunoSEQ multiplex PCR, while TCRdb's copy carries only in-frame clones and drops some. The sample lists over 150,000 clones, 80% to 85% occurring once. Material for sequencing was PBMCs. The sequence was obtained from a human donor in good health.

Here the CDR3 reads CASSFGGEETQYF. In DNA form, the CDR3 reads TGTGCCAGCAGCTTCGGGGGGGAAGAGACCCAGTACTTC. The V gene is TRBV7-6, the J gene TRBJ2-5; 8 bases fit TRBD2. The trim removed 3 bases at V and 3 bases at J, leaving 0 bases unmatched. Germline CDR1 and CDR2: SGHVS and FNYEAQ. The CDR3 sequence is 13 residues long. Variable domain in full (rest from reference TRBV7-6 and TRBJ2-5): GAGVSQSPRYKVTKRGQDVALRCDPISGHVSLYWYRQALGQGPEFLTYFNYEAQQDKSGLPNDRFSAERPEGSISTLTIQRTEQRDSAMYRCASSFGGEETQYFGPGTRLLVL.